The 18 T cell receptor beta chains below were found in one sample sequenced in a study of blood T cells in healthy people across ages. Using a J-beta primer mix together with a sample-barcoded 5' primer, a second PCR was run for roughly 7 to 12 cycles. Via MiXCR, TCRdb re-called the 5' RACE reads, giving one row per CDR3 protein. The sample holds 800,000 to 1,300,000 distinct CDR3 sequences, approximately 25% seen once. This sample also appeared in a second study, on T cells of mothers and their children.

The sample consisted of blood. These receptors were obtained from a girl aged 2 to 10 in good health.

This clonotype was counted a few times. A read error may produce the germline difference seen at one junction end. The chain couples TRBV11-2 to TRBJ2-1; D ambiguous. Germline V lookup: CDR1 SGHAT, CDR2 FQNNGV. The CDR3 runs to 19 residues. The CDR3 region has the DNA TGTGCCAGCAGCTTAGATCGCGTAGGGTCTTTGGGTTCCTACGATGAGCAGTTCTTC. Its protein product is CASSLDRVGSLGSYDEQFF. The variable domain in full, completed from reference TRBV11-2 and TRBJ2-1, reads EAGVAQSPRYKIIEKRQSVAFWCNPISGHATLYWYQQILGQGPKLLIQFQNNGVVDDSQLPKDRFSAERLKGVDSTLKIQPAKLEDSAVYLCASSLDRVGSLGSYDEQFFGPGTRLTVL.

The genes are TRBV9 and TRBJ2-5; D might be TRBD1 or TRBD2, each matching 6 bases. V lost 2 bases, J lost 5 bases, and 13 bases lay in between. This CDR3 has 14 residues. Per the germline V gene, CDR1 is SGDLS and CDR2 is YYNGEE. CDR3: CASSVWGAGETQYF. The CDR3 nucleotides read TGTGCCAGCAGCGTTTGGGGGGCCGGGGAGACCCAGTACTTC.

This clonotype was detected a few times. The chain uses TRBV9 and TRBJ2-7, with 7 positions matching TRBD1. With V trimmed by 4 bases and J by 5 bases, 15 bases remained unmatched. Germline lookup yields CDR1 SGDLS and CDR2 YYNGEE. The CDR3 has 16 amino acids. In DNA form, the CDR3 reads TGTGCCAGCAGCCCCCTACCGTCGACAGGGTCCCACGAGCAGTACTTC. Protein sequence: CASSPLPSTGSHEQYF.

This rearrangement joins TRBV27 to TRBJ1-2; 9 bases fit TRBD1. The germline V gene has CDR1 MNHEY and CDR2 SMNVEV (reference sequence). The CDR3 covers 15 residues. V lost 6 bases, J lost 4 bases, and 9 bases stayed unmatched. CDR3 protein: CASSREWTGVYGYTF. The CDR3 coding sequence is TGTGCCAGCAGCCGGGAGTGGACAGGGGTCTATGGCTACACCTTC.

This clonotype was counted between two and nine times. Germline is not matched at one junction end, which may reflect a read error. The V and J genes are TRBV20-1 and TRBJ2-7, with 7 bases matching TRBD1. The CDR3 loop spans 15 amino acids. Germline V CDR1 and CDR2: DFQATT, SNEGSKA (reference sequence). The CDR3 DNA reads TGCAGTGCTACTAATTACGACAGGGTAGCCTACGAGCAGTGCTTC. Amino acids: CSATNYDRVAYEQCF.

In DNA form, the CDR3 reads TGTGCCAGCAGCTCCTCTGGGACTCCCCGACCCTACAATGAGCAGTTCTTC. Protein product: CASSSSGTPRPYNEQFF. V gene TRBV7-9 combines with J gene TRBJ2-1; TRBD2 is a possible D gene (6 bases). Looked up from germline, CDR1 is SEHNR and CDR2 is FQNEAQ (reference sequence). V was cut by 4 bases and J by 2 bases, with 18 bases left in between. This CDR3 has 17 amino acids.

The CDR3, as DNA: TGTGCCAGCAGTGTGGCCGGGACTGAAGGGTTCTTC. Translation: CASSVAGTEGFF. The chain links TRBV2 to TRBJ2-1, with a weak D call TRBD2 (6 bases). V was cut by 4 bases and J by 15 bases, with 16 bases left in between. CDR3 length equals 12 residues. Germline V gene sequence: CDR1 SNHLY, CDR2 FYNNEI.

Remarks on this clonotype: One end of the junction does not line up with germline, which may come from a read error. The chain couples TRBV5-1 to TRBJ2-4; 9 positions agree with TRBD2. CDR3 length equals 12 residues. CDR1 is SGHRS and CDR2 is YFSETQ in the germline V gene. The CDR3 nucleotides read TGTGCCAGCAGCTTAGCGGGGGACATTCAGTACTTC. This encodes CASSLAGDIQYF.

This clonotype was seen a few times. The V and J genes are TRBV7-6 and TRBJ2-1, with 11 bases lining up with TRBD2. Looked up from germline, CDR1 is SGHVS and CDR2 is FNYEAQ. The V gene end was trimmed by 6 bases and the J gene end by 6 bases; junction bases not matched to a gene: 7. The CDR3 extends over 15 amino acids. The CDR3 coding sequence is TGTGCCAGCAGGGCCGATCTAGCGGGGGGCAATGAGCAGTTCTTC. Its protein product is CASRADLAGGNEQFF.

This clonotype appeared a few times. The chain links TRBV6-5 to TRBJ2-6, with a tentative D call TRBD1 (5 bases). The CDR3 has 20 residues. From germline, CDR1 is MNHEY and CDR2 SVGAGI. V lost 7 bases and J lost 1, with 26 bases in between. CDR3 region: CASIWTSVRVDNSGANVLTF. CDR3 bases: TGTGCCAGCATTTGGACCTCGGTCAGGGTCGATAATTCTGGGGCCAACGTCCTGACTTTC.

This clonotype was counted a few times. The chain has TRBV29-1 and TRBJ2-1; D may be TRBD2 (5 bases). The CDR3 loop spans 12 amino acids. The germline V gene encodes CDR1 SQVTM and CDR2 ANQGSEA. The germline V and J ends were trimmed by 7 bases and 6 bases, with 13 bases remaining between them. The chain's CDR3 is CSAMRVVNEQFF. Here the CDR3 DNA reads TGCAGCGCCATGAGGGTGGTCAATGAGCAGTTCTTC.

There are many counts of this clonotype. The chain is built from TRBV28 and TRBJ1-6; a weak D match, TRBD1 (6 bases). Germline assignment: CDR1 MDHEN and CDR2 SYDVKM. Trimming removed 1 base at V and 10 bases at J, with 14 bases between. The CDR3 length is 15 residues. This CDR3 is CASSLLAGVVSPLHF. The CDR3 DNA reads TGTGCCAGCAGTTTATTGGCAGGGGTGGTGTCACCCCTCCACTTT.

The chain recombines TRBV7-2 with TRBJ2-1; 8 bases align to TRBD2. Trimming took 5 bases from V and 4 from J; bases not matched to a gene: 10. Germline CDR1 SGHTA, CDR2 FQGNSA. This CDR3 contains 16 residues. The CDR3 DNA reads TGTGCCAGCAGCACCCAAGCTGGCGGGGGGTACAATGAGCAGTTCTTC. It yields the protein CASSTQAGGGYNEQFF.

The rearrangement joins TRBV6-1 to TRBJ1-2; D perhaps matches TRBD1 (5 bases). Germline lookup yields CDR1 MNHNS and CDR2 SASEGT. The CDR3 has 12 amino acids. Trimming took 4 bases from V and 8 from J, leaving 11 bases between them. The chain's CDR3 is CASSAAGVGYTF. In nucleotides, the CDR3 is TGTGCCAGCAGTGCTGCGGGGGTAGGCTACACCTTC.

The chain uses TRBV7-2 and TRBJ2-5; D gene uncertain. The CDR3 totals 13 residues. The germline V and J ends were trimmed by 6 bases and 5 bases, with 13 bases remaining between them. CDR1 is SGHTA and CDR2 is FQGNSA in the germline V gene. The CDR3 DNA sequence: TGTGCCAGCAGGCGGACGCCGCGGGAGACCCAGTACTTC. This sequence encodes CASRRTPRETQYF.

The chain couples TRBV28 to TRBJ1-1; D gene ambiguous. Deletions cut 4 bases from V and 4 bases from J, with 16 bases between. Germline CDR1 MDHEN, CDR2 SYDVKM. CDR3 length: 15 residues. The CDR3 here is CASSSAGKLRTEAFF. CDR3 coding DNA: TGTGCCAGCAGTTCGGCGGGGAAGTTACGCACTGAAGCTTTCTTT.

The CDR3 spells CASSWDGQNTEAFF. The CDR3 nucleotides read TGCGCCAGCAGCTGGGACGGGCAGAACACTGAAGCTTTCTTT. This chain joins TRBV5-1 and TRBJ1-1; D might be TRBD1 (5 bases). Germline values: CDR1 SGHRS, CDR2 YFSETQ. The CDR3 covers 14 residues. With 3 bases removed from V and 1 base from J, the gap between germline ends came to 10 bases.

With regard to this clonotype: An end of the junction does not agree with germline; a read error may underlie this. This chain joins TRBV4-1 and TRBJ1-6; 9 bases are a match to TRBD1. Germline loops: CDR1 MGHRA, CDR2 YSYEKL. The CDR3 contains 16 residues. The CDR3 nucleotides are TGCGCCAGCAGCCTATCCGGGACAGGGCTGAATTCACCCCCCCACTTT. Its translation is CASSLSGTGLNSPPHF.